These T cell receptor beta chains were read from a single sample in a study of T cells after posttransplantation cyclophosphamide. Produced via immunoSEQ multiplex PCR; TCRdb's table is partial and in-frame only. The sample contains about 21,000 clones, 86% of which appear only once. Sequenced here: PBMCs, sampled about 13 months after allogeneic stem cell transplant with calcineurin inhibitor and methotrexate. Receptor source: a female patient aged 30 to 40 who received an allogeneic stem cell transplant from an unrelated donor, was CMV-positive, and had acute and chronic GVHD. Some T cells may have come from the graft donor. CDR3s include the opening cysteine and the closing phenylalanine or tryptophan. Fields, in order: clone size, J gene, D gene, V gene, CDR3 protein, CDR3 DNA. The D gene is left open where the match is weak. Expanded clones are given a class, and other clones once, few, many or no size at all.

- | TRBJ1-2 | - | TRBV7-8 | CASSPEHRQNYGYTF | TGTGCCAGCAGCCCGGAACACAGGCAGAACTATGGCTACACCTTC
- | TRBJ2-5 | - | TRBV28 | CASSFIGETQYF | TGTGCCAGCAGTTTCATCGGGGAGACCCAGTACTTC
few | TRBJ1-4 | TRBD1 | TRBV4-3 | CASSQNYRGRSEKLFF | TGCGCCAGCAGCCAAAACTACAGGGGGCGAAGTGAAAAACTGTTTTTT
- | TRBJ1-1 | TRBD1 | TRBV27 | CASSLIGQGNTEAFF | TGTGCCAGCAGTTTAATTGGACAGGGTAACACTGAAGCTTTCTTT
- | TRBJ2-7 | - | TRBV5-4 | CASSKESGRVGYEQYF | TGTGCCAGCAGTAAGGAGTCGGGCAGGGTGGGGTACGAGCAGTACTTC
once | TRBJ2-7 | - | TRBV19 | CASKQQAGVPLYEQYF | TGTGCCAGTAAGCAGCAAGCAGGGGTCCCTCTCTACGAGCAGTACTTC
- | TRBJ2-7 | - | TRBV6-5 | CASTRGAGGNEQYF | TGTGCCAGCACCAGGGGGGCGGGGGGTAACGAGCAGTACTTC
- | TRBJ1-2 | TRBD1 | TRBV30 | CAWSVLRGLNYGYTF | TGTGCCTGGAGTGTTCTCAGGGGGCTTAACTATGGCTACACCTTC
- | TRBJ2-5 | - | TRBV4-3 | CAIPTGRQTQYF | TGCGCCATACCGACAGGGAGGCAGACCCAGTACTTC
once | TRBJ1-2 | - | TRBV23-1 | CASSFTAYGYTF | TGCGCCAGCAGTTTTACAGCTTATGGCTACACCTTC
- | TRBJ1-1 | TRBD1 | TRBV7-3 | CASSSGTEGTEAFF | TGTGCCAGCAGCTCTGGGACAGAGGGGACTGAAGCTTTCTTT
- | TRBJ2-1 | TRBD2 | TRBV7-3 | CASSASSSGEQFF | TGTGCCAGCAGCGCTTCCTCTAGCGGAGAGCAGTTCTTC
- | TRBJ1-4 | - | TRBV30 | CAWTGQTGPNEKLFF | TGTGCCTGGACCGGCCAGACAGGCCCTAATGAAAAACTGTTTTTT
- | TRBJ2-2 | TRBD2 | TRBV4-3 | CASSQERFGTSRTGELFF | TGCGCCAGCAGCCAAGAGCGGTTTGGGACTAGCCGCACCGGGGAGCTGTTTTTT
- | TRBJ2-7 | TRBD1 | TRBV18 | CASSPFSGTGFYEQYF | TGTGCCAGCTCACCCTTCTCCGGGACAGGGTTCTACGAGCAGTACTTC
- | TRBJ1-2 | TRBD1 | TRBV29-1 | CSCTRGLGYGYTF | TGCAGCTGCACCAGGGGGCTTGGTTATGGCTACACCTTC
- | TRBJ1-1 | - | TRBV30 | CAWSLSLNTEAFF | TGTGCCTGGAGTCTCTCTCTGAACACTGAAGCTTTCTTT
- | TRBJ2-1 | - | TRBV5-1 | CASSPFSSYTYNEQFF | TGCGCCAGCAGTCCCTTTAGCAGCTACACCTACAATGAGCAGTTCTTC
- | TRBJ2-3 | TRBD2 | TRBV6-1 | CASSSSGGTDTQYF | TGTGCCAGCAGCTCTAGCGGGGGTACAGATACGCAGTATTTT
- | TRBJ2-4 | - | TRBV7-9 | CASSQLDIQYF | TGTGCCAGCAGCCAGCTAGACATTCAGTACTTC
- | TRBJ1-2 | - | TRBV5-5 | CASSLMDGSYGYTF | TGTGCCAGCAGCTTGATGGATGGGAGCTATGGCTACACCTTC
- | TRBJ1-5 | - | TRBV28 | CASSSGFRASNQPQHF | TGTGCCAGCAGCTCCGGCTTCAGGGCTAGCAATCAGCCCCAGCATTTT
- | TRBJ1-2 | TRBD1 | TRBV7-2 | CASSWGPGQGNYGYTF | TGTGCCAGCAGCTGGGGTCCGGGACAGGGGAACTATGGCTACACCTTC
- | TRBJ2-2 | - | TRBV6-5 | CASTRGGGGTGELFF | TGTGCCAGCACCAGGGGAGGGGGTGGGACCGGGGAGCTGTTTTTT
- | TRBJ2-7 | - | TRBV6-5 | CASSYQGTLTPGEQYF | TGTGCCAGCAGTTACCAAGGGACACTTACCCCCGGGGAGCAGTACTTC
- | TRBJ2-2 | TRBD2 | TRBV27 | CATSGGADTGELFF | TGTGCCACTAGCGGGGGGGCCGACACCGGGGAGCTGTTTTTT
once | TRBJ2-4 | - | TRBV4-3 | CASGNQLGGSNIQYF | TGCGCCAGCGGAAACCAGTTGGGGGGTTCCAACATTCAGTACTTC
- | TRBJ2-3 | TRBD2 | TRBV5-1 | CASSWGLAGAQADTQYF | TGCGCCAGCAGCTGGGGACTAGCGGGAGCTCAGGCAGATACGCAGTATTTT
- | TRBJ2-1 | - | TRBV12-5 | CASGYTGNEQFF | TGTGCTAGTGGGTACACAGGGAATGAGCAGTTCTTC
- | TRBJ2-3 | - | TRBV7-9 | CASSLVGATQYF | TGTGCCAGCAGCTTAGTAGGGGCTACGCAGTATTTT
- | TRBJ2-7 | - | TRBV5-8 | CASTTQRVVGEQYF | TGTGCCAGCACCACCCAGCGCGTTGTGGGCGAGCAGTACTTC
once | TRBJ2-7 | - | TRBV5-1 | CASSLAGGPNEQYF | TGCGCCAGTAGCCTGGCGGGTGGCCCCAACGAGCAGTACTTC
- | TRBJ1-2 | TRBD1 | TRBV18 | CASSPSGTGYGYTF | TGTGCCAGCTCACCATCCGGGACAGGCTATGGCTACACCTTC
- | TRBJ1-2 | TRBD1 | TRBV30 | CAWSVRRQGEGYTF | TGTGCCTGGAGTGTACGTAGACAGGGTGAAGGCTACACCTTC
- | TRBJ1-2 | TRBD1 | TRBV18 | CASSPIWDRGPTGYTF | TGTGCCAGCTCACCGATTTGGGACAGGGGTCCGACTGGCTACACCTTC
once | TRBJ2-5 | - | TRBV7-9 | CASTAGLSTYQETQYF | TGTGCCAGCACAGCAGGGCTGAGTACTTACCAAGAGACCCAGTACTTC